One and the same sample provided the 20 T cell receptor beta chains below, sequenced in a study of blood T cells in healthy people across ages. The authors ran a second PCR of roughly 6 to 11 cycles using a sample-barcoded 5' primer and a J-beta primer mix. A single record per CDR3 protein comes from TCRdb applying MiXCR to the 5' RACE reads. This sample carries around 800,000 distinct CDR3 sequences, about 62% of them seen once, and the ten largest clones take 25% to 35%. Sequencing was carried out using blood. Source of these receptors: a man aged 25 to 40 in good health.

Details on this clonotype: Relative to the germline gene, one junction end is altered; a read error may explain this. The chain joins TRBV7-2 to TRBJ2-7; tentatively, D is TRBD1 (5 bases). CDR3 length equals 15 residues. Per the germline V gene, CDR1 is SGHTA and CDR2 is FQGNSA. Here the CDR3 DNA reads TGTGCCAGCAGCTTAGTGAGGCAGGGAACCTACGGGCAGTACTTC. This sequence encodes CASSLVRQGTYGQYF.

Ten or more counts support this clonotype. CDR3 sequence reads: CSARQGGYNEQFF. The CDR3 coding sequence is TGCAGCGCCCGACAGGGGGGCTACAATGAGCAGTTCTTC. This rearrangement joins TRBV29-1 to TRBJ2-1, with 9 bases aligning to TRBD1. This CDR3 comprises 13 residues. The V and J ends lost 7 bases and 3 bases, in that order; junction bases with no gene match: 4. Looked up from germline, CDR1 is SQVTM and CDR2 is ANQGSEA.

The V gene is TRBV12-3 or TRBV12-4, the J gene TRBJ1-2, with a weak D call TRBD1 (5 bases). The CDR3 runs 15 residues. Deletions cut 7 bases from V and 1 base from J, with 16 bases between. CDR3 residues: CASTDFQGFNYGYTF. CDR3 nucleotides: TGTGCCAGCACCGATTTTCAGGGATTTAACTATGGCTACACCTTC.

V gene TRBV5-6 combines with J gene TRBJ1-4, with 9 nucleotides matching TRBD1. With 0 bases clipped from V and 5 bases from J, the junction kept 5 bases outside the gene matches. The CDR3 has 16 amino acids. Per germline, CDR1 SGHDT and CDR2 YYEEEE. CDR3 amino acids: CASSLDVGTGNEKLFF. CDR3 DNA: TGTGCCAGCAGCTTGGATGTCGGGACAGGGAATGAAAAACTGTTTTTT.

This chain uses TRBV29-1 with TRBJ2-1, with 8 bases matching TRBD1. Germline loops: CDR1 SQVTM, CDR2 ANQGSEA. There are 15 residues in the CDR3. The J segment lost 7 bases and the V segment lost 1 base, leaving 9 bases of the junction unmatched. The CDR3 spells CSVEAGQGQGNEQFF. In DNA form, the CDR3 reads TGCAGCGTTGAAGCCGGACAGGGCCAGGGGAATGAGCAGTTCTTC.

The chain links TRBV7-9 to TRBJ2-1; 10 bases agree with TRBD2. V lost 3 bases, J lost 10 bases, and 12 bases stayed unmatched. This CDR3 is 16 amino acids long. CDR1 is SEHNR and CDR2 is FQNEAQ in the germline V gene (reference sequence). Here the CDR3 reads CASSFGSGGGENEQFF. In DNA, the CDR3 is TGTGCCAGCAGCTTTGGGAGCGGGGGGGGGGAGAACGAGCAGTTCTTC.

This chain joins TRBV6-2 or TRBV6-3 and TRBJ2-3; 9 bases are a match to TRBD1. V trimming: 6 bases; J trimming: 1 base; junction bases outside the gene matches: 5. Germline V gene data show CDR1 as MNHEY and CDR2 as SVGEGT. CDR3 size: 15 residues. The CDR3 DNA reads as TGTGCCAGCAGGACCCGGGACAGGGGCACAGATACGCAGTATTTT. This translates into CASRTRDRGTDTQYF.

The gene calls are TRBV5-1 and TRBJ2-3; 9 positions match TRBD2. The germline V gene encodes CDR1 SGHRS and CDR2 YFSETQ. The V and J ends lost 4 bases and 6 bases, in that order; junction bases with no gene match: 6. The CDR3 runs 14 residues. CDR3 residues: CASSAGTSSDTQYF. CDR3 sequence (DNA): TGCGCCAGCAGCGCCGGGACTAGCAGCGATACGCAGTATTTT.

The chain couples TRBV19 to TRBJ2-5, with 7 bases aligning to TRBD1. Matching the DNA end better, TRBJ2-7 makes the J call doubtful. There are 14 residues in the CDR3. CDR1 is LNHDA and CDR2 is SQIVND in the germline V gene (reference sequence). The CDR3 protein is CASSVRDSHYEQYF. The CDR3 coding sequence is TGTGCCAGTAGTGTCCGGGACAGCCACTACGAGCAGTACTTC.

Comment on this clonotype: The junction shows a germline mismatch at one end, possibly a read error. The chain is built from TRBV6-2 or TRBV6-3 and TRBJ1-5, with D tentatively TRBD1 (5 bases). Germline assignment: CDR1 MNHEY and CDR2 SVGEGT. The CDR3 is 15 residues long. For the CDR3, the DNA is TGTGCCAGCAGTTACTCGAGTCAGGGAGGGCAGCCCCTGCATTTT. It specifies CASSYSSQGGQPLHF.

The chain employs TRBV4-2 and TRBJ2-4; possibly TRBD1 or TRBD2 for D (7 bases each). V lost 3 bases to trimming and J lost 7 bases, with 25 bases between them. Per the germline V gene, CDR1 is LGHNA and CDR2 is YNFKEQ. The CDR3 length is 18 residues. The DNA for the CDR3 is TGTGCCAGCAGCCAGATGGTGGGAGGGGGCGGCCGGGGGAACATTCAGTACTTC. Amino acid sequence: CASSQMVGGGGRGNIQYF.

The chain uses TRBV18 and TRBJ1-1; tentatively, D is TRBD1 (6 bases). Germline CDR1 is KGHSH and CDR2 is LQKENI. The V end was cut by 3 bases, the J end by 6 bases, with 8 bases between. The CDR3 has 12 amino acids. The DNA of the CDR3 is TGTGCCAGCTCACCGAGGGGGGCTGAAGCTTTCTTT. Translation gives CASSPRGAEAFF. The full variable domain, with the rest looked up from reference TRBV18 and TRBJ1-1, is NAGVMQNPRHLVRRRGQEARLRCSPMKGHSHVYWYRQLPEEGLKFMVYLQKENIIDESGMPKERFSAEFPKEGPSILRIQQVVRGDSAAYFCASSPRGAEAFFGQGTRLTVV.

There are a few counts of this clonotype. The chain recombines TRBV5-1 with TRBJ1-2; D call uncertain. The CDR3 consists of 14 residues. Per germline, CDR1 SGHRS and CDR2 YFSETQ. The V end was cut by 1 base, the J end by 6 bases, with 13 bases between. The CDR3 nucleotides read TGCGCCAGCAGCTTGAACACAGAACCTAATGGCTACACCTTC. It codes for CASSLNTEPNGYTF. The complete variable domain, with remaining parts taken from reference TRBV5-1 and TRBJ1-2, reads KAGVTQTPRYLIKTRGQQVTLSCSPISGHRSVSWYQQTPGQGLQFLFEYFSETQRNKGNFPGRFSGRQFSNSRSEMNVSTLELGDSALYLCASSLNTEPNGYTFGSGTRLTVV.

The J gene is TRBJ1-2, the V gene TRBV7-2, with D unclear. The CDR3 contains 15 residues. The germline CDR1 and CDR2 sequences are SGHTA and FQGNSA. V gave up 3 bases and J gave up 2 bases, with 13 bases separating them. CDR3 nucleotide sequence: TGTGCCAGCAGCTTTTCCGGACTCTCCAACTATGGCTACACCTTC. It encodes CASSFSGLSNYGYTF.

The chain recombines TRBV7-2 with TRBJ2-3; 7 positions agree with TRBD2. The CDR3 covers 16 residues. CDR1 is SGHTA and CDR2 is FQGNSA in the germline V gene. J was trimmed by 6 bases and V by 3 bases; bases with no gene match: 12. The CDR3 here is CASSFRAGITADTQYF. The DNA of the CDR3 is TGTGCCAGCAGCTTCCGAGCGGGGATCACAGCCGATACGCAGTATTTT.

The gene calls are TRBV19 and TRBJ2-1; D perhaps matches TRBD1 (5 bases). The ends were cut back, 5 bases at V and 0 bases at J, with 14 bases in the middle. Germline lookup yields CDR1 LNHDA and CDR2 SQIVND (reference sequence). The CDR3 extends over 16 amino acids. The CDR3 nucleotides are TGTGCCAGTAGTTTATCAGGGCGGAACTCCTACAATGAGCAGTTCTTC. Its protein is CASSLSGRNSYNEQFF.

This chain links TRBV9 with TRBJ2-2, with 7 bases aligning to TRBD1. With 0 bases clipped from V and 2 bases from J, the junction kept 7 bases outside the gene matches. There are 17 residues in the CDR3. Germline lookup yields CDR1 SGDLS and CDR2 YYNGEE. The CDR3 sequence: CASSVVEQGLNTGELFF. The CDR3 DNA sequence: TGTGCCAGCAGCGTAGTGGAACAGGGGCTAAACACCGGGGAGCTGTTTTTT.

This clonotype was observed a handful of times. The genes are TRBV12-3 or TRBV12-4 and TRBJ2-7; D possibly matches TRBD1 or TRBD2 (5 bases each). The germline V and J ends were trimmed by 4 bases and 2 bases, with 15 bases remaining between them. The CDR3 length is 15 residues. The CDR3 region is CASSYKGDGAYEQYF. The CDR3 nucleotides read TGTGCCAGCAGTTACAAAGGGGACGGTGCCTACGAGCAGTACTTC.

The CDR3 protein is CASSPGQATNTGELFF. The DNA for the CDR3 is TGCGCCAGCAGCCCTGGACAGGCCACGAACACCGGGGAGCTGTTTTTT. V gene TRBV5-1 combines with J gene TRBJ2-2; TRBD1 agrees at 7 bases. Germline CDR1 is SGHRS and CDR2 is YFSETQ. Trimming cost V 4 bases and J 0 bases; bases outside gene matches: 6. The CDR3 sequence is 16 residues long.

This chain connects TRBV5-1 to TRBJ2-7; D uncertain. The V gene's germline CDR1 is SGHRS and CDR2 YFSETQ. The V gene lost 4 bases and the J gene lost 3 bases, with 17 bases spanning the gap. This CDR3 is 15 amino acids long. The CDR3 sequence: CASSQTTVSYYEQYF. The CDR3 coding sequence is TGCGCCAGCAGCCAAACGACTGTATCCTACTACGAGCAGTACTTC.